This is a list of T cell receptor beta chains from one sample in a study of T cells in Graves' hyperthyroidism and ophthalmopathy. Using its own MiXCR run on the multiplex PCR reads, TCRdb lists one record per CDR3 protein. The table lists 600,000 or so distinct CDR3 sequences, over 12% of them singletons. Sequenced material: blood. The source is a woman under 30 with Graves' ophthalmopathy. The CDR3 runs from the conserved cysteine through the conserved F or W. A D gene is named only where the DNA matches it firmly. The size of a clone is reported for some rows only, either as once, few or many, or as a class for expanded clones.

j_call: TRBJ2-3
cdr3_length: 13
d_call: -
clone_size: few
v_call: TRBV24-1
cdr3_aa: CATSDSWGDTQYF
cdr3_nt: TGTGCCACCAGTGATTCTTGGGGTGATACGCAGTATTTT

j_call: TRBJ1-1
cdr3_length: 13
d_call: -
clone_size: many
v_call: TRBV7-9
cdr3_aa: CASSLESNTEAFF
cdr3_nt: TGTGCCAGCAGCTTAGAATCGAACACTGAAGCTTTCTTT

j_call: TRBJ1-1
cdr3_length: 16
d_call: TRBD1
clone_size: many
v_call: TRBV5-1
cdr3_aa: CASSSRAGTGSVGAFF
cdr3_nt: TGCGCCAGCAGCTCCCGCGCCGGGACAGGGAGTGTTGGAGCTTTCTTT

j_call: TRBJ2-2
cdr3_length: 14
d_call: -
clone_size: many
v_call: TRBV2
cdr3_aa: CASMRRTNTGELFF
cdr3_nt: TGTGCCAGCATGAGACGGACGAACACCGGGGAGCTGTTTTTT

j_call: TRBJ2-5
cdr3_length: 13
d_call: -
clone_size: many
v_call: TRBV30
cdr3_aa: CAWSAGVRETQYF
cdr3_nt: TGTGCCTGGAGCGCAGGGGTGCGAGAGACCCAGTACTTC

j_call: TRBJ1-1
cdr3_length: 12
d_call: -
clone_size: many
v_call: TRBV18
cdr3_aa: CASSPSDTEAFF
cdr3_nt: TGTGCCAGCTCACCCTCGGACACTGAAGCTTTCTTT

j_call: TRBJ2-1
cdr3_length: 14
d_call: -
clone_size: many
v_call: TRBV7-8
cdr3_aa: CASMKGSSYNEQFF
cdr3_nt: TGTGCCAGCATGAAGGGGAGCTCCTACAATGAGCAGTTCTTC

j_call: TRBJ2-7
cdr3_length: 17
d_call: -
clone_size: -
v_call: TRBV30
cdr3_aa: CAWSSSPRGWVTYEQYF
cdr3_nt: TGTGCCTGGAGTTCCTCCCCCCGTGGGTGGGTCACCTACGAGCAGTACTTC

j_call: TRBJ2-1
cdr3_length: 15
d_call: -
clone_size: -
v_call: TRBV5-4
cdr3_aa: CASRPGLVTDNEQFF
cdr3_nt: TGTGCCAGCAGACCAGGACTCGTAACCGACAATGAGCAGTTCTTC

j_call: TRBJ1-4
cdr3_length: 17
d_call: -
clone_size: many
v_call: TRBV7-9
cdr3_aa: CASSLRWGSADNEKLFF
cdr3_nt: TGTGCCAGCAGCTTGCGGTGGGGCAGCGCGGATAATGAAAAACTGTTTTTT

j_call: TRBJ1-1
cdr3_length: 11
d_call: -
clone_size: -
v_call: TRBV7-9
cdr3_aa: CASSSLGGAFF
cdr3_nt: TGTGCCAGCAGCTCCCTGGGGGGAGCTTTCTTT

j_call: TRBJ2-1
cdr3_length: 18
d_call: -
clone_size: -
v_call: TRBV19
cdr3_aa: CASSIVWVETGLFYEQFF
cdr3_nt: TGTGCCAGTAGTATAGTTTGGGTTGAGACAGGTCTGTTCTATGAGCAGTTCTTC

j_call: TRBJ1-1
cdr3_length: 13
d_call: TRBD1
clone_size: many
v_call: TRBV5-1
cdr3_aa: CASKTGVGTEAFF
cdr3_nt: TGCGCCAGCAAAACAGGGGTTGGCACTGAAGCTTTCTTT

j_call: TRBJ2-7
cdr3_length: 13
d_call: -
clone_size: -
v_call: TRBV6-2/TRBV6-3
cdr3_aa: CASTPQAASEQYF
cdr3_nt: TGTGCCAGCACCCCACAGGCAGCGTCCGAGCAGTACTTC

j_call: TRBJ1-5
cdr3_length: 12
d_call: -
clone_size: few
v_call: TRBV7-9
cdr3_aa: CASRLGNQPQHF
cdr3_nt: TGTGCCAGCAGGCTGGGCAATCAGCCCCAGCATTTT

j_call: TRBJ2-7
cdr3_length: 13
d_call: -
clone_size: many
v_call: TRBV27
cdr3_aa: CASSLRQAYEQYF
cdr3_nt: TGTGCCAGCAGTTTAAGGCAGGCCTACGAGCAGTACTTC

j_call: TRBJ2-6
cdr3_length: 14
d_call: -
clone_size: few
v_call: TRBV2
cdr3_aa: CASSPFSGANVLTF
cdr3_nt: TGTGCCAGCAGTCCGTTCTCTGGGGCCAACGTCCTGACTTTC

j_call: TRBJ2-6
cdr3_length: 18
d_call: TRBD1
clone_size: many
v_call: TRBV27
cdr3_aa: CASTRTGLSISGANVLTF
cdr3_nt: TGTGCCAGCACTCGGACAGGGCTTTCCATATCTGGGGCCAACGTCCTGACTTTC

j_call: TRBJ2-1
cdr3_length: 16
d_call: TRBD1
clone_size: many
v_call: TRBV27
cdr3_aa: CASSFPGTGPYNEQFF
cdr3_nt: TGTGCCAGCAGTTTCCCCGGGACAGGGCCCTACAATGAGCAGTTCTTC

j_call: TRBJ2-7
cdr3_length: 14
d_call: TRBD2
clone_size: many
v_call: TRBV20-1
cdr3_aa: CSASSSGRIGEQYF
cdr3_nt: TGCAGTGCTAGTTCTAGCGGGAGGATCGGCGAGCAGTACTTC

j_call: TRBJ1-5
cdr3_length: 13
d_call: -
clone_size: many
v_call: TRBV6-2/TRBV6-3
cdr3_aa: CASSYQNNQPQHF
cdr3_nt: TGTGCCAGCAGTTACCAAAACAATCAGCCCCAGCATTTT

j_call: TRBJ1-5
cdr3_length: 20
d_call: -
clone_size: few
v_call: TRBV6-4
cdr3_aa: CASSDSSLRVVICSNQPQHF
cdr3_nt: TGTGCCAGCAGTGACTCCTCGCTCCGGGTCGTTATTTGTAGCAATCAGCCCCAGCATTTT

j_call: TRBJ1-6
cdr3_length: 15
d_call: -
clone_size: many
v_call: TRBV7-2
cdr3_aa: CASSLPPGLGRPLHF
cdr3_nt: TGTGCCAGCAGCTTACCCCCGGGTTTGGGCCGCCCCCTCCACTTT

j_call: TRBJ2-7
cdr3_length: 13
d_call: TRBD1
clone_size: many
v_call: TRBV29-1
cdr3_aa: CSVKEQGPYEQYF
cdr3_nt: TGCAGCGTCAAGGAACAGGGGCCCTACGAGCAGTACTTC

j_call: TRBJ1-5
cdr3_length: 18
d_call: TRBD1
clone_size: many
v_call: TRBV20-1
cdr3_aa: CSARNRDRSQYSNQPQHF
cdr3_nt: TGCAGTGCTAGAAACCGGGACAGATCACAGTATAGCAATCAGCCCCAGCATTTT

j_call: TRBJ2-1
cdr3_length: 20
d_call: TRBD2
clone_size: few
v_call: TRBV20-1
cdr3_aa: CSARGGAGLAGVSSCNEQFF
cdr3_nt: TGCAGTGCTAGAGGGGGGGCCGGACTAGCGGGAGTAAGCTCCTGCAATGAGCAGTTCTTC

j_call: TRBJ1-5
cdr3_length: 16
d_call: TRBD1
clone_size: few
v_call: TRBV7-2
cdr3_aa: CASSLAGTGSIQPQHF
cdr3_nt: TGTGCCAGCAGCTTAGCAGGGACAGGGAGTATACAGCCCCAGCATTTT

j_call: TRBJ2-5
cdr3_length: 16
d_call: -
clone_size: many
v_call: TRBV7-2
cdr3_aa: CASSSRGSQGSETQYF
cdr3_nt: TGTGCCAGCAGCTCCCGGGGCAGCCAAGGATCAGAGACCCAGTACTTC

j_call: TRBJ2-2
cdr3_length: 15
d_call: -
clone_size: few
v_call: TRBV11-2
cdr3_aa: CASSLRGGSTGELFF
cdr3_nt: TGTGCCAGCAGCCTTAGGGGTGGGAGCACCGGGGAGCTGTTTTTT

j_call: TRBJ1-1
cdr3_length: 13
d_call: TRBD1
clone_size: many
v_call: TRBV12-3/TRBV12-4
cdr3_aa: CASSRQGGTEAFF
cdr3_nt: TGTGCCAGCAGTCGACAGGGGGGCACTGAAGCTTTCTTT

j_call: TRBJ1-1
cdr3_length: 13
d_call: -
clone_size: many
v_call: TRBV12-3/TRBV12-4
cdr3_aa: CASSLGLNTEAFF
cdr3_nt: TGTGCCAGCAGCCTCGGGCTAAACACTGAAGCTTTCTTT

j_call: TRBJ1-4
cdr3_length: 16
d_call: -
clone_size: -
v_call: TRBV20-1
cdr3_aa: CSASHPWGGTNEKLFF
cdr3_nt: TGCAGTGCTAGCCACCCCTGGGGGGGAACTAATGAAAAACTGTTTTTT

j_call: TRBJ2-1
cdr3_length: 16
d_call: TRBD2
clone_size: many
v_call: TRBV7-2
cdr3_aa: CASSSLLAGGTNEQFF
cdr3_nt: TGTGCCAGCAGCTCGTTACTAGCGGGAGGTACGAATGAGCAGTTCTTC

j_call: TRBJ1-4
cdr3_length: 15
d_call: -
clone_size: many
v_call: TRBV28
cdr3_aa: CASSLRSGPNEKLFF
cdr3_nt: TGTGCCAGCAGTTTAAGGTCGGGTCCTAATGAAAAACTGTTTTTT

j_call: TRBJ2-7
cdr3_length: 14
d_call: TRBD2
clone_size: many
v_call: TRBV7-9
cdr3_aa: CASRASGRRYEQYF
cdr3_nt: TGTGCCAGCAGGGCTAGCGGGAGGAGGTACGAGCAGTACTTC

j_call: TRBJ2-5
cdr3_length: 17
d_call: TRBD2
clone_size: many
v_call: TRBV20-1
cdr3_aa: CSATLGLAGALGETQYF
cdr3_nt: TGCAGTGCTACTTTGGGACTAGCGGGAGCGTTGGGAGAGACCCAGTACTTC

j_call: TRBJ2-7
cdr3_length: 13
d_call: TRBD2
clone_size: -
v_call: TRBV27
cdr3_aa: CASRLAGAGEQYF
cdr3_nt: TGTGCCAGCAGATTAGCGGGAGCAGGCGAGCAGTACTTC

j_call: TRBJ1-6
cdr3_length: 17
d_call: -
clone_size: -
v_call: TRBV6-1
cdr3_aa: CASSSPPYGGAGSPLHF
cdr3_nt: TGTGCCAGCAGCTCCCCCCCCTACGGGGGAGCAGGTTCACCCCTCCACTTT

j_call: TRBJ2-7
cdr3_length: 17
d_call: TRBD1
clone_size: -
v_call: TRBV27
cdr3_aa: CASSLEWGQGGSYEQYF
cdr3_nt: TGTGCCAGCAGTTTAGAGTGGGGACAGGGGGGCTCCTACGAGCAGTACTTC

j_call: TRBJ1-1
cdr3_length: 12
d_call: -
clone_size: few
v_call: TRBV5-1
cdr3_aa: CASPGGAPEAFF
cdr3_nt: TGCGCCAGCCCGGGGGGGGCCCCTGAAGCTTTCTTT

j_call: TRBJ2-3
cdr3_length: 19
d_call: TRBD2
clone_size: many
v_call: TRBV28
cdr3_aa: CASSFGLAGSDPVTDTQYF
cdr3_nt: TGTGCCAGCAGTTTTGGACTAGCGGGGTCAGACCCAGTCACAGATACGCAGTATTTT

j_call: TRBJ2-7
cdr3_length: 16
d_call: -
clone_size: many
v_call: TRBV24-1
cdr3_aa: CATSGGPRDGSYEQYF
cdr3_nt: TGTGCCACCAGTGGAGGCCCCCGGGACGGCTCCTACGAGCAGTACTTC

j_call: TRBJ1-1
cdr3_length: 14
d_call: -
clone_size: few
v_call: TRBV20-1
cdr3_aa: CSARVWGSGAEAFF
cdr3_nt: TGCAGTGCTAGGGTTTGGGGGTCCGGGGCTGAAGCTTTCTTT

j_call: TRBJ2-1
cdr3_length: 15
d_call: TRBD1
clone_size: -
v_call: TRBV19
cdr3_aa: CASSSGQGPYNEQFF
cdr3_nt: TGTGCCAGTAGTAGCGGACAGGGACCCTACAATGAGCAGTTCTTC

j_call: TRBJ2-1
cdr3_length: 17
d_call: TRBD2
clone_size: -
v_call: TRBV7-9
cdr3_aa: CASSPPVVAGPQDEQFF
cdr3_nt: TGTGCCAGCTCACCACCGGTGGTAGCGGGACCCCAGGATGAGCAGTTCTTC

j_call: TRBJ1-1
cdr3_length: 14
d_call: -
clone_size: many
v_call: TRBV12-3/TRBV12-4
cdr3_aa: CASSFGGRDTEAFF
cdr3_nt: TGTGCCAGCAGTTTCGGGGGGAGGGACACTGAAGCTTTCTTT

j_call: TRBJ1-1
cdr3_length: 14
d_call: -
clone_size: -
v_call: TRBV9
cdr3_aa: CASSVKRLNTEAFF
cdr3_nt: TGTGCCAGCAGCGTAAAACGGCTGAACACTGAAGCTTTCTTT

j_call: TRBJ2-1
cdr3_length: 11
d_call: -
clone_size: many
v_call: TRBV28
cdr3_aa: CASSLGTWQFF
cdr3_nt: TGTGCCAGCAGTTTAGGGACTTGGCAGTTCTTC

j_call: TRBJ1-3
cdr3_length: 14
d_call: -
clone_size: many
v_call: TRBV7-2
cdr3_aa: CASSARGSGNTIYF
cdr3_nt: TGTGCCAGCAGCGCCAGGGGTAGTGGAAACACCATATATTTT

j_call: TRBJ1-2
cdr3_length: 15
d_call: -
clone_size: -
v_call: TRBV11-2
cdr3_aa: CASSSMARDNYGYTF
cdr3_nt: TGTGCCAGCAGCTCGATGGCCAGGGATAACTATGGCTACACCTTC

j_call: TRBJ2-1
cdr3_length: 13
d_call: -
clone_size: -
v_call: TRBV6-1
cdr3_aa: CASSWGSYNEQFF
cdr3_nt: TGTGCCAGCAGTTGGGGGTCCTACAATGAGCAGTTCTTC

j_call: TRBJ1-2
cdr3_length: 17
d_call: -
clone_size: many
v_call: TRBV28
cdr3_aa: CASSLFGSHTPNYGYTF
cdr3_nt: TGTGCCAGCAGTTTATTTGGTTCTCACACCCCTAACTATGGCTACACCTTC

j_call: TRBJ1-6
cdr3_length: 17
d_call: -
clone_size: many
v_call: TRBV5-1
cdr3_aa: CASSLAPGTDYNSPLHF
cdr3_nt: TGCGCCAGCAGCTTGGCCCCGGGCACGGACTATAATTCACCCCTCCACTTT

j_call: TRBJ2-3
cdr3_length: 16
d_call: -
clone_size: many
v_call: TRBV3-1
cdr3_aa: CASSQDWGGTTDTQYF
cdr3_nt: TGTGCCAGCAGCCAAGATTGGGGGGGCACAACAGATACGCAGTATTTT

j_call: TRBJ1-6
cdr3_length: 13
d_call: -
clone_size: -
v_call: TRBV6-4
cdr3_aa: CASRAASNSPLHF
cdr3_nt: TGTGCCAGCCGGGCAGCTTCTAATTCACCCCTCCACTTT

j_call: TRBJ2-3
cdr3_length: 14
d_call: -
clone_size: -
v_call: TRBV28
cdr3_aa: CASSEGGTTDTQYF
cdr3_nt: TGTGCCAGCAGTGAGGGGGGTACCACAGATACGCAGTATTTT

j_call: TRBJ1-4
cdr3_length: 13
d_call: -
clone_size: many
v_call: TRBV25-1
cdr3_aa: CASSEYEGGKLFF
cdr3_nt: TGTGCCAGCAGTGAATACGAGGGGGGGAAACTGTTTTTT

j_call: TRBJ2-7
cdr3_length: 14
d_call: TRBD1
clone_size: few
v_call: TRBV20-1
cdr3_aa: CSASGQVNSYEQYF
cdr3_nt: TGCAGTGCTTCCGGACAGGTGAACTCCTACGAGCAGTACTTC